The T cell receptor beta chain under discussion was sequenced for a study of breast tumors, draining lymph nodes, adjacent tissues. Whole-study results and caveats: Data only fit, rather than demonstrated, lymph node origin of most tumor T cells. Tumor and nontumor repertoires were significantly more similar in luminal-like than in basal-like breast cancer.

TCRdb re-analysed the multiplex PCR reads in MiXCR, keeping a single row per CDR3 protein. The table shows more than 200,000 distinct CDR3 sequences, with about 34% occurring only once. Germline V gene lookup returns CDR1 SGHAT and CDR2 FQNNGV. Between the trimmed V and J ends, which lost 1 base and 5 bases, there was a span of 12 bases. This CDR3 has 15 amino acids. Samples came from axillary lymph nodes draining the breast cancer. This clonotype was seen at least ten times. Antigen specificity is unknown. The sequence was collected from a female donor with breast cancer. Some clones in this sample may be carry-over from other donors' samples. Source material: axillary lymph node tissue. This rearrangement joins TRBV11-2 to TRBJ2-1, with D perhaps matching TRBD2 (5 bases). In DNA form, the CDR3 reads TGTGCCAGCAGCTTAGCGGCTAGCAGTAACAATGAGCAGTTCTTC. Amino acids: CASSLAASSNNEQFF.